These 2 T cell receptor beta chains came from one sample sequenced in a study of T cells in Graves' hyperthyroidism and ophthalmopathy. Amplified regions were TCR beta CDR3 sequences from RNA transcripts. The TCR CDR3 first-round RT-PCR relied on the HTBI primer set. TCRdb re-called the multiplex PCR reads with MiXCR, one entry per CDR3 protein. This repertoire shows 550,000 to 800,000 distinct CDR3 sequences, roughly 15% found once; its top ten account for under 8.5%. Sequenced: blood. Receptor source: a man in his late teens or twenties with Graves' hyperthyroidism.

In its sample, this clonotype was seen a few times. Written as DNA, the CDR3 is TGTGCCAGTAGTCCCTCCTTCGGGAGGGCCACCTACAATGAGCAGTTCTTC. Translated: CASSPSFGRATYNEQFF. The chain links TRBV19 to TRBJ2-1, with TRBD2 matching over 8 bases. V was clipped by 5 bases and J by 2 bases; unmatched bases: 11. The CDR3 runs 17 residues. The germline gives CDR1 LNHDA, CDR2 SQIVND (reference sequence).

This clonotype was found a few times. The V call is TRBV7-9, the J call TRBJ2-7; D not certain. Germline assignment: CDR1 SEHNR and CDR2 FQNEAQ (reference sequence). The CDR3 runs to 15 residues. The V gene lost 7 bases and the J gene lost 5 bases, with 21 bases spanning the gap. The CDR3 spells CASNPPSDDGHEQYF. DNA for the CDR3: TGTGCCAGCAACCCTCCGTCCGACGACGGCCACGAGCAGTACTTC.